The text below deals with one T cell receptor (beta chain). What it recognizes is unknown. The source of the sample is a study of cytomegalovirus exposure and HLA in healthy donors. Study as a whole: Among 150 million to 200 million T cells, an earlier analysis found roughly 120 million unique TCR beta sequences. Inside one of the first data releases sat around 80 million unique TCRs taken from HLA-typed donors.

13 Jbeta primers and 60 Vbeta primers were used for the PCR. Assay: immunoSEQ multiplex PCR; the TCRdb copy retains only in-frame clones and omits some. In the table there are some 130,000 clones, roughly 80% of which are singletons. Findings and caveats of the study: In a later analysis, most CMV-associated TCR beta chains appeared HLA-restricted.

This CDR3 is built from 14 residues. Germline-derived CDR1 and CDR2 are ENHRY and SYGVKD. J was trimmed by 6 bases and V by 7 bases; bases with no gene match: 7. The origin of this receptor is a man aged 25 to 40 in good health and CMV-seronegative. The chain joins TRBV10-3 to TRBJ2-2, with 8 bases that match TRBD2. The sample comprised PBMCs. CDR3 DNA: TGTGCCATCAAGGAGACTAGCGACTCCGGGGAGCTGTTTTTT. Its protein product is CAIKETSDSGELFF.